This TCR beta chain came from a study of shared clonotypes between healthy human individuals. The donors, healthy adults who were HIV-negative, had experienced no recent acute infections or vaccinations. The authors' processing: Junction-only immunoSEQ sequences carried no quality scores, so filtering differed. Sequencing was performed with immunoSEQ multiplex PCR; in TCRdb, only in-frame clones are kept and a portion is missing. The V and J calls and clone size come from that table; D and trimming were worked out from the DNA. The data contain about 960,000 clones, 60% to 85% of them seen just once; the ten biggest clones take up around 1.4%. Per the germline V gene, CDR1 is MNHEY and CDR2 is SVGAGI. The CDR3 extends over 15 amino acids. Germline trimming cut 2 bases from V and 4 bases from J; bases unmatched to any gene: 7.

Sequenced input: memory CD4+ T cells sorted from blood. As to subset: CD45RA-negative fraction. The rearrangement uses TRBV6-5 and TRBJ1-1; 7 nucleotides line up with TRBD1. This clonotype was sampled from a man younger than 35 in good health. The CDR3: CASSYGTDRGTEAFF. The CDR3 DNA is TGTGCCAGCAGTTACGGGACAGACCGGGGCACTGAAGCTTTCTTT.